This TCR beta chain originates from a study of post-analysis software for immune sequencing data. Overall study results and limits: Patients showed TRBV5-6, TRBV5-1 and TRBV20-1 among four to six TRBV segments more frequent than in controls. Strong same-batch co-clustering of samples appeared with F measure clustering. When compared against controls, multiple sclerosis patients showed significantly lower normalized Chao1 diversity.

On this clonotype: Its specificity is not known.

Unique molecular identifiers featured in each of the TCR beta cDNA libraries. Input of roughly 0.9 to 11 million T cells yielded a few hundred thousand cDNA molecules. TCRdb reanalysed the PCR reads using MiXCR and keeps one entry per CDR3 protein. The sample carries fewer than 550,000 distinct CDR3 sequences, 34% recorded once. Germline values: CDR1 MNHNS, CDR2 SASEGT. This CDR3 region has 13 residues. With 3 bases removed from V and 8 bases from J, the gap between germline ends came to 13 bases. Sequenced material: blood. The chain links TRBV6-1 to TRBJ1-2; D unresolved. The TCR was taken from a girl aged 2-17 years with multiple sclerosis. CDR3 loop: CASSDGPPSGYTF. CDR3 sequence (DNA): TGTGCCAGCAGTGATGGGCCCCCGAGCGGCTACACCTTC.